This T cell receptor (beta chain) was recorded in a study of OX40 agonist ivuxolimab in advanced cancers. The wider study: Patients took ivuxolimab, an agonistic anti-OX40 (CD134) antibody. Of mixed ages from about 20 to 80 and averaging 60 years, the group was about 86% male. General observations from the study: The study observed clonal expansion of CD4+ and CD8+ blood T cells by week 6 at 0.1 to 3.0 mg/kg.

J lost 4 bases, V lost 3 bases, and 7 bases had no gene match. Germline CDR1 and CDR2: SNHLY and FYNNEI. The CDR3 is 15 residues long. Sequencing was performed with immunoSEQ multiplex PCR; in TCRdb, only in-frame clones are kept and a portion is missing. The sample includes roughly 61,000 clones, approximately 75% of them seen just once. In its sample, this clone was seen a few times. Its antigen remains unknown. The clonotype comes from an adult with an advanced solid tumor such as melanoma, head and neck, liver or kidney cancer. This specimen consisted of CD4+ or CD8+ T cells sorted from blood, obtained in a trial of the OX40 agonist ivuxolimab. This rearrangement joins TRBV2 to TRBJ1-1, with 8 bases lining up with TRBD1. The CDR3 reads CASSDRTGLGTEAFF. The CDR3 bases are TGTGCCAGCAGTGACAGGACAGGGTTAGGCACTGAAGCTTTCTTT.